These 7 T cell receptor beta chains came from one sample sequenced in a study of cytomegalovirus exposure and HLA in healthy donors. Vbeta (60) and Jbeta (13) primers were used in the PCR. The method was immunoSEQ multiplex PCR; TCRdb's version includes in-frame clones alone and lacks a portion of them. The profile shows fewer than 250,000 clones, more than 65% of them singletons. Sequenced: PBMCs. The receptors stem from a man younger than 30 in good health and CMV-seronegative.

The genes are TRBV28 and TRBJ1-1; a weak D match, TRBD1 (6 bases). Germline CDR1 and CDR2: MDHEN and SYDVKM. There are 13 residues in the CDR3. V lost 8 bases to trimming and J lost 4 bases, with 14 bases between them. The CDR3 here is CASLDPQGTEAFF. In DNA form, the CDR3 reads TGTGCCAGCCTTGACCCACAGGGCACTGAAGCTTTCTTT.

The chain couples TRBV5-4 to TRBJ2-3; 11 bases line up with TRBD2. This CDR3 contains 18 residues. After removal of 4 bases from V and 1 base from J, the junction contained 11 bases not matched to a gene. The V gene's germline CDR1 is SGHNT and CDR2 YYREEE (reference sequence). The CDR3 DNA follows: TGTGCCAGCAGCCCAAGGGGAGGGACTAGCGGAGGCACAGATACGCAGTATTTT. Its protein product is CASSPRGGTSGGTDTQYF. The full variable domain, completed using reference TRBV5-4 and TRBJ2-3, is ETGVTQSPTHLIKTRGQQVTLRCSSQSGHNTVSWYQQALGQGPQFIFQYYREEENGRGNFPPRFSGLQFPNYSSELNVNALELDDSALYLCASSPRGGTSGGTDTQYFGPGTRLTVL.

The chain employs TRBV2 and TRBJ2-4, with 9 positions matching TRBD1. This CDR3 has 14 amino acids. With V trimmed by 4 bases and J by 8 bases, 6 bases remained unmatched. Germline assignment: CDR1 SNHLY and CDR2 FYNNEI. The chain's CDR3 is CASSGIGQGHIQYF. DNA of the CDR3: TGTGCCAGCAGTGGCATAGGACAGGGGCACATTCAGTACTTC. Drawing the rest from reference TRBV2 and TRBJ2-4, the complete variable domain is EPEVTQTPSHQVTQMGQEVILRCVPISNHLYFYWYRQILGQKVEFLVSFYNNEISEKSEIFDDQFSVERPDGSNFTLKIRSTKLEDSAMYFCASSGIGQGHIQYFGAGTRLSVL.

This clone occurred once. The V and J genes are TRBV28 and TRBJ2-5, with 11 bases matching TRBD2. After removal of 8 bases from V and 5 bases from J, the junction contained 10 bases not matched to a gene. Per germline, CDR1 MDHEN and CDR2 SYDVKM. The CDR3 sequence is 15 residues long. This chain's CDR3 is CASLKTSGSWETQYF. For the CDR3, the DNA is TGTGCCAGCTTAAAAACTAGCGGGAGTTGGGAGACCCAGTACTTC.

A single count supports this clone. The chain recombines TRBV28 with TRBJ1-2; D gene uncertain. V gave up 7 bases and J gave up 9 bases, with 24 bases separating them. Per the germline V gene, CDR1 is MDHEN and CDR2 is SYDVKM. CDR3 size: 15 residues. The CDR3 sequence: CASTLSERIPGSYTF. CDR3 nucleotide sequence: TGTGCCAGCACCCTCTCGGAACGGATCCCCGGGAGCTACACCTTC.

This clone was recorded only once. The chain has TRBV27 and TRBJ2-3, with 12 nucleotides matching TRBD2. V lost 2 bases to trimming and J lost 14 bases; unmatched junction nucleotides: 5. The CDR3 is made up of 13 amino acids. CDR1 is MNHEY and CDR2 is SMNVEV in the germline V gene (reference sequence). Here the CDR3 reads CASSLGLAGLRYF. The CDR3 DNA is TGTGCCAGCAGTTTAGGACTAGCGGGGTTAAGGTATTTT.

This clone has a single count. The chain couples TRBV25-1 to TRBJ2-5; D ambiguous. This CDR3 has 10 residues. The germline gives CDR1 MGHDK, CDR2 SYGVNS. V lost 3 bases to trimming and J lost 10 bases, with 6 bases between them. DNA for the CDR3: TGTGCCAGCAGTGATGGGCGCCAGTACTTC. Encoded protein: CASSDGRQYF.